This T cell receptor (beta chain) derives from a study of PD-1 blockade in classical Hodgkin lymphoma. Study outcomes and limitations: TCR diversity rose significantly by C4D1 in CD4+ but not CD8+ cells. When nivolumab was started under 1 year after ASCT, patients were excluded. Baseline diversity resembling that of newly diagnosed patients was seen in complete responders.

Clones were read by immunoSEQ multiplex PCR, and TCRdb kept only the in-frame ones, dropping some. The repertoire holds approximately 29,000 clones, with about 82% as singletons. The length of the CDR3 is 16 residues. Germline V gene lookup returns CDR1 ENHRY and CDR2 SYGVKD. V was shortened by 6 bases and J by 5 bases, with 21 bases between the two germline ends. A note on this clone: Its antigen is undetermined.

Time point defined: cycle 4 day 1 (C4D1), after six to seven weeks of nivolumab. Brentuximab vedotin exposure varied among the patients, all of whom had relapsed after autologous stem cell transplantation. J is TRBJ2-3 and V is TRBV10-3, with a possible D match to TRBD1 (6 bases). The TCR was taken from a human donor with classical Hodgkin lymphoma. The sample in question was peripheral blood mononuclear cells (PBMCs), obtained before the fourth cycle of nivolumab. DNA of the CDR3: TGTGCCATCAGCAATTTTTACAGGGAGTACAGAGATACGCAGTATTTT. The encoded protein is CAISNFYREYRDTQYF.